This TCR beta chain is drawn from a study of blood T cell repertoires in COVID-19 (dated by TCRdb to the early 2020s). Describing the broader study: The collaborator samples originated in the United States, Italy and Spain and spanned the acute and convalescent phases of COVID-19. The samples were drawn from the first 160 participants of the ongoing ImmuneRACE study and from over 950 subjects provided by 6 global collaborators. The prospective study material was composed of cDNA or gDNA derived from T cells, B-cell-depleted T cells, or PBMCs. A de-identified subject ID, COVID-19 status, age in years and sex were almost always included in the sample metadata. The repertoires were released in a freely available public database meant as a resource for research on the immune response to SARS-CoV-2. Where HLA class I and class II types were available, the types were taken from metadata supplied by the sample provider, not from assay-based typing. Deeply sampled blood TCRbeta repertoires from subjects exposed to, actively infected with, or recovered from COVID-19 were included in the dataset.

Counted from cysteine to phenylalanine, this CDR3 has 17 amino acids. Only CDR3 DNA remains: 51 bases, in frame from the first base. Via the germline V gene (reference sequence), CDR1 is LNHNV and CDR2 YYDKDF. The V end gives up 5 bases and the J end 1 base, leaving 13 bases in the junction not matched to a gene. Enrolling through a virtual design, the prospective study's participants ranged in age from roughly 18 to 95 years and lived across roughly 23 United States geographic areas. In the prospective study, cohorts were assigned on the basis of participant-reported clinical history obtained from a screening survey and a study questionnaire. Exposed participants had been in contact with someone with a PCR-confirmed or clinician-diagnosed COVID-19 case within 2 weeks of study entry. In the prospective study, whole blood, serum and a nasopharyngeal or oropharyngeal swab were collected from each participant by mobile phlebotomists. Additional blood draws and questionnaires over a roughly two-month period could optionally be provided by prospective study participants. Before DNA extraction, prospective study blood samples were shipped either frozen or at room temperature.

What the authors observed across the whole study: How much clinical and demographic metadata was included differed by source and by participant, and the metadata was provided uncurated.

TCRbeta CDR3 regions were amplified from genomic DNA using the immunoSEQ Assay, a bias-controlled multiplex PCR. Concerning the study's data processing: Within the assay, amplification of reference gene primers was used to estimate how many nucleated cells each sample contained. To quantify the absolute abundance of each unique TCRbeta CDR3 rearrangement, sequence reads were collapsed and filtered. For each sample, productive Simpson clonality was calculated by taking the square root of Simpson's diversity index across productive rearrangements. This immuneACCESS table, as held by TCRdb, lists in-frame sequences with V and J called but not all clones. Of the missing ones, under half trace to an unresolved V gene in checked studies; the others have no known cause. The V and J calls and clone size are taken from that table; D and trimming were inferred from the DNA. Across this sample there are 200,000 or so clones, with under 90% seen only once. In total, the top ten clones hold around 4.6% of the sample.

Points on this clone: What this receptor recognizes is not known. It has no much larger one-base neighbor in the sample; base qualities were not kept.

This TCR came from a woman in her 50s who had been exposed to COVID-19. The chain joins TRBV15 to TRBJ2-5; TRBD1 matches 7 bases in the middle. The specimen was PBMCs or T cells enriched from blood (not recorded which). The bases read TGTGCCACCAGCGGACCACACAGGGGCGATCCCCAAGAGACCCAGTACTTC. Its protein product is CATSGPHRGDPQETQYF.